A selection of T cell receptor beta chains follows, all from one sample in a study of T cell changes during pregnancy in multiple sclerosis. Profiling relied on immunoSEQ multiplex PCR, and the TCRdb table lists in-frame clones only, not all of them. The profile covers almost 55,000 clones, with around nine tenths appearing a single time and approximately 3% taken by the ten largest. The sequenced sample was CD8+ T cells from peripheral blood mononuclear cells, obtained before pregnancy. Receptors originate from a female donor with multiple sclerosis, enrolled in a pregnancy study. The CDR3 runs from the conserved cysteine through the conserved F or W. Fields, in order: J gene, D gene, clone size, V gene, CDR3 protein, CDR3 DNA. D genes are given only for firm matches. For some rows the clone size is stated as once, few or many, or as a class when expanded; others skip it.

TRBJ1-4 NA NA TRBV5-1 CASSSWETGGEKLFF TGCGCCAGCAGCTCTTGGGAAACAGGCGGAGAAAAACTGTTTTTT
TRBJ2-7 TRBD1 NA TRBV4-1 CASSQVETGARTYEQYF TGCGCCAGCAGCCAAGTCGAAACAGGGGCGCGGACCTACGAGCAGTACTTC
TRBJ2-2 NA medium-sized TRBV9 CASSAPDSYTGELFF TGTGCCAGCAGCGCCCCGGACAGTTACACCGGGGAGCTGTTTTTT
TRBJ1-1 NA NA TRBV7-3 CASSAIGGAATQGTEAFF TGTGCCAGCAGCGCCATCGGCGGGGCAGCCACGCAGGGCACTGAAGCTTTCTTT
TRBJ1-5 TRBD1 NA TRBV29-1 CSVATGAGLNQPQHF TGCAGCGTTGCGACAGGGGCAGGCCTCAATCAGCCCCAGCATTTT
TRBJ2-5 NA NA TRBV6-5 CASSYSGALTGETQYF TGTGCCAGCAGTTACTCGGGGGCCTTAACGGGAGAGACCCAGTACTTC
TRBJ1-1 TRBD1 NA TRBV6-5 CASSYPSGGNTEAFF TGTGCCAGCAGTTACCCTTCAGGGGGGAACACTGAAGCTTTCTTT
TRBJ2-3 NA NA TRBV19 CASSTTSTDTQYF TGTGCCAGTAGTACGACTAGCACAGATACGCAGTATTTT
TRBJ1-6 TRBD1 NA TRBV9 CASSVDGTGDSPLHF TGTGCCAGCAGCGTAGATGGGACAGGGGATTCACCCCTCCACTTT
TRBJ2-7 NA NA TRBV2 CASSESQVGTYEQYF TGTGCCAGCAGTGAAAGCCAGGTAGGAACCTACGAGCAGTACTTC
TRBJ1-2 NA NA TRBV27 CASSPGSPNYGYTF TGTGCCAGCAGCCCCGGGAGTCCTAACTATGGCTACACCTTC
TRBJ2-3 NA NA TRBV9 CASSGGWVGMFTDTQYF TGTGCCAGCAGCGGGGGCTGGGTAGGGATGTTCACAGATACGCAGTATTTT
TRBJ1-1 NA NA TRBV13 CASSLGRSEAFF TGTGCCAGCAGCTTAGGTAGGAGTGAAGCTTTCTTT
TRBJ1-5 NA NA TRBV11-2 CASSLAGYSNQPQHF TGTGCCAGCAGCCTGGCAGGGTATAGCAATCAGCCCCAGCATTTT
TRBJ2-1 TRBD2 NA TRBV5-1 CASSRTSPSSYNEQFF TGCGCCAGCAGCAGGACTAGCCCGAGCTCCTACAATGAGCAGTTCTTC
TRBJ2-7 NA NA TRBV27 CASSPQGYEQYF TGTGCCAGCAGTCCTCAGGGATACGAGCAGTACTTC
TRBJ2-7 TRBD2 NA TRBV19 CASSIRAGVMREQYF TGTGCCAGTAGTATCCGAGCGGGGGTCATGCGCGAGCAGTACTTC
TRBJ1-1 NA once TRBV9 CASSVAGGMNTEAFF TGTGCCAGCAGCGTAGCCGGGGGGATGAACACTGAAGCTTTCTTT
TRBJ1-2 TRBD1 NA TRBV9 CASSVGSGGANYGYTF TGTGCCAGCAGCGTAGGGTCAGGGGGCGCGAACTATGGCTACACCTTC
TRBJ2-5 TRBD2 NA TRBV15 CATSSGTSGYQETQYF TGTGCCACCAGCAGCGGGACTAGCGGCTACCAAGAGACCCAGTACTTC
TRBJ1-5 NA NA TRBV5-5 CASSISGEGQPQHF TGTGCCAGCAGCATTTCAGGGGAGGGTCAGCCCCAGCATTTT
TRBJ1-4 NA NA TRBV4-1 CASSQIGGTNEKLFF TGCGCCAGCAGCCAAATCGGGGGGACTAATGAAAAACTGTTTTTT
TRBJ2-5 TRBD1 NA TRBV9 CASSVRQGQETQYF TGTGCCAGCAGCGTAAGACAGGGCCAAGAGACCCAGTACTTC
TRBJ2-2 NA NA TRBV4-3 CASSQERVDTGELFF TGCGCCAGCAGCCAAGAGAGGGTGGACACCGGGGAGCTGTTTTTT
TRBJ1-1 NA once TRBV6-5 CASSYSGESTEAFF TGTGCCAGCAGTTACTCCGGGGAGAGCACTGAAGCTTTCTTT
TRBJ2-6 NA NA TRBV7-2 CASSSPPGDVLTF TGTGCCAGCAGTTCCCCCCCGGGGGACGTCCTGACTTTC
TRBJ2-7 TRBD1 NA TRBV5-6 CASSLVGQGPTYEQYF TGTGCCAGCAGCTTGGTGGGACAGGGGCCTACCTACGAGCAGTACTTC
TRBJ1-2 NA NA TRBV9 CASSVSTSGDYGYTF TGTGCCAGCAGCGTGTCGACCAGCGGGGACTATGGCTACACCTTC
TRBJ2-5 TRBD1 NA TRBV7-2 CASSLGQGLGLGETQYF TGTGCCAGCAGCCTTGGACAGGGTTTGGGTTTAGGGGAGACCCAGTACTTC
TRBJ2-3 TRBD1 NA TRBV9 CASSASGTGPDTQYF TGTGCCAGCAGCGCCTCCGGGACAGGGCCAGATACGCAGTATTTT
TRBJ1-2 NA NA TRBV9 CASSVGGGAHGYTF TGTGCCAGCAGCGTAGGGGGGGGAGCCCATGGCTACACCTTC
TRBJ2-6 NA NA TRBV5-6 CASSHRRSSGANVLTF TGTGCCAGCAGTCACCGACGGAGCTCTGGGGCCAACGTCCTGACTTTC
TRBJ1-1 TRBD1 NA TRBV10-3 CAISETGAHFEAFF TGTGCCATCAGTGAGACAGGGGCTCACTTTGAAGCTTTCTTT
TRBJ1-1 TRBD1 NA TRBV27 CASKTGGIEAFF TGTGCCAGCAAGACAGGGGGTATTGAAGCTTTCTTT
TRBJ1-4 TRBD1 NA TRBV9 CASSEDRESEKLFF TGTGCCAGCAGCGAGGACAGGGAGAGTGAAAAACTGTTTTTT
TRBJ2-2 NA few TRBV5-8 CASSLLGKGDTGELFF TGTGCCAGCAGCTTGTTGGGCAAGGGGGACACCGGGGAGCTGTTTTTT
TRBJ2-3 NA few TRBV7-7 CASSRSSVDTQYF TGTGCTAGCAGCCGGTCCTCGGTGGATACGCAGTATTTT
TRBJ2-1 NA NA TRBV7-9 CASSLQGWKSYNEQFF TGTGCCAGCAGCTTACAGGGGTGGAAGTCCTACAATGAGCAGTTCTTC
TRBJ2-1 TRBD2 large TRBV6-4 CASSASSGGANEQFF TGTGCCAGCAGCGCCTCCAGCGGGGGGGCCAATGAGCAGTTCTTC
TRBJ2-3 TRBD2 NA TRBV9 CASRPSGGAGGTQYF TGTGCCAGCAGGCCTAGCGGGGGGGCCGGGGGTACGCAGTATTTT
TRBJ1-4 NA NA TRBV14 CASSQVFVGVPEKLFF TGTGCCAGCAGCCAAGTATTTGTGGGCGTACCTGAAAAACTGTTTTTT
TRBJ1-6 NA NA TRBV19 CASSIPGYAPLHF TGTGCCAGTAGTATACCAGGGTATGCACCCCTCCACTTT
TRBJ1-2 NA NA TRBV27 CASSFGGNYGYTF TGTGCCAGCAGTTTCGGGGGTAACTATGGCTACACCTTC
TRBJ2-7 NA NA TRBV5-5 CASSPGVGYEQYF TGTGCCAGCAGCCCAGGGGTGGGATACGAGCAGTACTTC
TRBJ2-7 NA NA TRBV7-2 CASSFLLDYEQYF TGTGCCAGCAGCTTTCTGCTAGACTACGAGCAGTACTTC
TRBJ2-7 TRBD1 NA TRBV28 CASSYRGNGYEQYF TGTGCCAGCAGCTACAGGGGGAACGGATACGAGCAGTACTTC
TRBJ1-2 TRBD1 once TRBV4-3 CASSQESTGPLGGYTF TGCGCCAGCAGCCAAGAGTCGACAGGGCCCCTAGGCGGCTACACCTTC